Sequencing of this TCR beta chain was carried out in a study of identical twins. Template switching, a step in the protocol, added a universal primer site, and cDNA carried unique molecular identifiers. TCRdb re-called the 5' RACE reads through MiXCR, storing one row per CDR3 protein. The sample includes about 890,000 distinct CDR3 sequences, 9% to 15% of them seen just once. Study-level points and caveats: Diverse VJ usage suggested most zero-insertion clonotypes were not invariant T cells. Low generation-probability sequences were in excess among twin-shared out-of-frame alpha sequences.

Turning to this clonotype: Its antigen is as yet unknown.

The CDR3 covers 16 residues. J was trimmed by 3 bases and V by 2 bases; bases with no gene match: 12. The germline V gene encodes CDR1 DFQATT and CDR2 SNEGSKA (reference sequence). Another study also made use of these data, one on yellow fever vaccine responses in identical twins.

The specimen sequenced was PBMCs. The clonotype comes from a woman aged 18-35 years in good health. The chain couples TRBV20-1 to TRBJ2-7; the match to TRBD2 covers 8 bases. This chain's CDR3 is CSARPGTGGRLYEQYV. The CDR3 coding sequence is TGCAGTGCTAGACCCGGGACGGGGGGGAGACTCTACGAGCAGTACGTC.